One sample yielded the 16 T cell receptor beta chains listed below, sequenced in a study of a mutant IDH1 vaccine in newly diagnosed glioma. Time point denoted: week 47, end of study. Doses comprised 300 ug of mutant IDH1 20-mer peptide each, plus topical imiquimod. Method: immunoSEQ multiplex PCR; TCRdb's copy keeps in-frame clones and lacks some. Of around 100,000 clones in the sample, around nine tenths are singletons; the top ten hold 0.77%. No antigens are known for them. The input for sequencing was PBMCs, taken from a glioma patient whose treatment included an IDH1 peptide vaccine. The receptor set was obtained from a woman aged 50 to 60 with glioma.

CDR3 nucleotides: TGTGCCAGTAGTATAAGGGCAGGGGCCTACACTGAAGCTTTCTTT. It yields the protein CASSIRAGAYTEAFF. V gene TRBV19 combines with J gene TRBJ1-1; D is possibly TRBD1 (6 bases). Germline V gene sequence: CDR1 LNHDA, CDR2 SQIVND (reference sequence). The CDR3 has 15 residues. Trimming stripped 2 bases from V and 3 bases from J, with 13 bases between. The variable domain in full, with the rest retrieved from reference TRBV19 and TRBJ1-1, is DGGITQSPKYLFRKEGQNVTLSCEQNLNHDAMYWYRQDPGQGLRLIYYSQIVNDFQKGDIAEGYSVSREKKESFPLTVTSAQKNPTAFYLCASSIRAGAYTEAFFGQGTRLTVV.

In this sample, this clone turned up once. V is TRBV28 and J is TRBJ1-1; D uncertain. Trimming shortened V by 3 bases and J by 5 bases, and 10 bases separated the two germline ends. Germline values: CDR1 MDHEN, CDR2 SYDVKM. The CDR3 covers 13 residues. The CDR3 DNA reads TGTGCCAGCAGTTTTTTTCGGGAGACTGAAGCTTTCTTT. Translated, it gives CASSFFRETEAFF.

The rearrangement links TRBV9 to TRBJ1-5; a possible D gene is TRBD1 (5 bases). The CDR3 is 15 amino acids. The V end lost 2 bases, the J end lost 4 bases, and 13 bases lay between the germline ends. The germline gives CDR1 SGDLS, CDR2 YYNGEE. The CDR3 DNA reads as TGTGCCAGCAGCGTGGGGGACGGAGCAAATCAGCCCCAGCATTTT. It codes for CASSVGDGANQPQHF.

This clone showed up just a few times. This rearrangement joins TRBV11-2 to TRBJ2-5; 12 bases agree with TRBD2. There are 16 residues in the CDR3. V lost 4 bases, J lost 4 bases, and 7 bases stayed unmatched. Germline V CDR1 and CDR2: SGHAT, FQNNGV. For the CDR3, the DNA is TGTGCCAGCAGCTACGGACTAGCGGGGACCCCAGAGACCCAGTACTTC. Translating gives CASSYGLAGTPETQYF. The full variable domain, its missing parts supplied by reference TRBV11-2 and TRBJ2-5, is EAGVAQSPRYKIIEKRQSVAFWCNPISGHATLYWYQQILGQGPKLLIQFQNNGVVDDSQLPKDRFSAERLKGVDSTLKIQPAKLEDSAVYLCASSYGLAGTPETQYFGPGTRLLVL.

The rearrangement links TRBV6-5 to TRBJ2-3; 9 nucleotides match TRBD1. The CDR3 is 14 residues long. The germline V gene has CDR1 MNHEY and CDR2 SVGAGI. The V gene end was trimmed by 6 bases and the J gene end by 6 bases; junction bases not matched to a gene: 7. The CDR3 DNA is TGTGCCAGCAGCAGACAGGGGGTATCCGATACGCAGTATTTT. This translates into CASSRQGVSDTQYF.

The chain couples TRBV5-1 to TRBJ2-2; D is uncertain. Germline assignment: CDR1 SGHRS and CDR2 YFSETQ. Trimming stripped 2 bases from V and 4 bases from J, with 15 bases between. This CDR3 contains 16 residues. CDR3 sequence: CASSLLDGLSTGELFF. In DNA, the CDR3 is TGCGCCAGCAGCTTATTGGACGGCCTCTCCACCGGGGAGCTGTTTTTT.

The chain links TRBV4-1 to TRBJ2-1, with TRBD2 matching over 9 bases. The CDR3 consists of 18 residues. The V gene's germline CDR1 is MGHRA and CDR2 YSYEKL. V lost 1 base and J lost 9; bases outside the gene matches: 16. The CDR3 loop is CASSQGLRGGRGGTEQFF. The CDR3 region has the DNA TGCGCCAGCAGCCAAGGCCTTCGGGGCGGGAGGGGAGGGACTGAGCAGTTCTTC.

There are a few counts of this clone. The chain is built from TRBV6-1 and TRBJ1-1; D might be TRBD1 (5 bases). Germline CDR1 and CDR2: MNHNS and SASEGT. The V end lost 6 bases, the J end lost 4 bases, and 12 bases lay between the germline ends. The CDR3 loop spans 13 amino acids. In nucleotides, the CDR3 is TGTGCCAGCAGCTCCGGGCAGGGCACTGAAGCTTTCTTT. Its translation is CASSSGQGTEAFF.

In the case of this clone: Other DNA sequences in this sample translate to the same CDR3. The CDR3 here is CASKRDSNQPQHF. In DNA form, the CDR3 reads TGTGCCAGCAAACGGGATAGCAATCAGCCCCAGCATTTT. This chain joins TRBV2 and TRBJ1-5, with D uncertain. This CDR3 region has 13 residues. V was shortened by 7 bases and J by 0 bases, with 7 bases between the two germline ends. The germline gives CDR1 SNHLY, CDR2 FYNNEI. Complete variable domain (other parts from reference TRBV2 and TRBJ1-5): EPEVTQTPSHQVTQMGQEVILRCVPISNHLYFYWYRQILGQKVEFLVSFYNNEISEKSEIFDDQFSVERPDGSNFTLKIRSTKLEDSAMYFCASKRDSNQPQHFGDGTRLSIL.

The chain employs TRBV30 and TRBJ1-5, with D possibly TRBD1 on 5 matching bases. Germline lookup yields CDR1 GTSNPN and CDR2 SVGIG (reference sequence). Between the trimmed V and J ends, which lost 2 bases and 2 bases, there was a span of 16 bases. There are 16 residues in the CDR3. This chain's CDR3 is CAWSFSTSGGNQPQHF. In DNA, the CDR3 is TGTGCCTGGAGTTTCTCTACGTCGGGGGGCAATCAGCCCCAGCATTTT.

CDR3 amino acids: CASSPLYEQYF. In DNA form, the CDR3 reads TGTGCCAGCAGCCCCCTATACGAGCAGTACTTC. The rearrangement joins TRBV7-9 to TRBJ2-7, with D unresolved. The CDR3 is 11 residues long. CDR1 and CDR2 from the germline V gene are SEHNR and FQNEAQ (reference sequence). Trimming took off 5 bases at V and 4 bases at J, with 6 bases between the two ends.

This clone was seen more than once but under ten times. The sample contains more than one DNA sequence encoding this CDR3. The gene calls are TRBV29-1 and TRBJ2-3; possibly TRBD2 for D (6 bases). Germline V lookup: CDR1 SQVTM, CDR2 ANQGSEA. CDR3 length: 12 residues. V lost 2 bases and J 6 bases, leaving 9 bases between the germline ends. CDR3 amino acids: CSVESGADTQYF. The CDR3 coding sequence is TGCAGCGTTGAATCGGGAGCGGATACGCAGTATTTT.

This chain links TRBV6-1 with TRBJ2-5; no clear D gene. V gave up 5 bases and J gave up 4 bases, with 11 bases separating them. CDR1 and CDR2 from the germline V gene are MNHNS and SASEGT. The length of the CDR3 is 13 residues. The DNA of the CDR3 is TGTGCCAGCAGTCAAACCAGGACAGAGACCCAGTACTTC. Amino acid sequence: CASSQTRTETQYF.

The chain joins TRBV11-2 to TRBJ2-3, with 12 bases aligning to TRBD2. The trim removed 4 bases at V and 11 bases at J, leaving 16 bases unmatched. The CDR3 sequence is 17 residues long. In germline, CDR1 is SGHAT, CDR2 FQNNGV. The CDR3 loop reads CASSSLRRLAGGLRQYF. In DNA, the CDR3 is TGTGCCAGCAGCTCCCTACGCCGGCTAGCGGGAGGGTTAAGGCAGTATTTT.

The chain employs TRBV6-1 and TRBJ1-1; 8 bases agree with TRBD1. This CDR3 region has 14 residues. Germline values: CDR1 MNHNS, CDR2 SASEGT. After removal of 5 bases from V and 1 base from J, the junction contained 3 bases not matched to a gene. DNA of the CDR3: TGTGCCAGCAGTCGGGACAGGACGAACACTGAAGCTTTCTTT. Its protein is CASSRDRTNTEAFF.

The chain couples TRBV7-3 to TRBJ2-2; TRBD1 matches 10 bases. The ends lost 3 bases at V and 5 bases at J; junction bases unmatched: 0. Germline V gene sequence: CDR1 SGHTA, CDR2 FQGTGA. The CDR3 totals 14 residues. This CDR3 is CASSLDRGTGELFF. CDR3 nucleotide sequence: TGTGCCAGCAGCTTGGACAGGGGGACCGGGGAGCTGTTTTTT.